The 9 T cell receptor beta chains in this list originate from one sample, sequenced in a study of cytotoxic CD8 clonotypes in ibrutinib-treated CLL. Clones were read by immunoSEQ multiplex PCR, and TCRdb kept only the in-frame ones, dropping some. The sample shows more than 8,500 clones, around 60% of them seen only once. The specimen was PBMCs, collected before ibrutinib treatment. The origin of the receptors is a human donor with chronic lymphocytic leukemia.

The chain joins TRBV18 to TRBJ2-2; D gene uncertain. Germline loops: CDR1 KGHSH, CDR2 LQKENI. Between the trimmed V and J ends, which lost 2 bases and 1 base, there was a span of 5 bases. The CDR3 runs 14 residues. Written as DNA, the CDR3 is TGTGCCAGCTCACCATGGGGGAACACCGGGGAGCTGTTTTTT. Translating gives CASSPWGNTGELFF.

With respect to this clone: An end of the junction differs from the germline gene, which may be a read error. The rearrangement uses TRBV10-3 and TRBJ1-6; D ambiguous. There are 16 residues in the CDR3. Germline CDR1 is ENHRY and CDR2 is SYGVKD. CDR3 loop: CAISEASLVYSSPLHF. The CDR3 DNA sequence: TGTGCCATCAGTGAGGCGAGTCTCGTCTATAGTTCACCCCTCCACTTT.

The table lists this clone with a count of one. This chain links TRBV30 with TRBJ2-7, with no clear D. Germline V gives CDR1 GTSNPN, CDR2 SVGIG (reference sequence). Between the trimmed V and J ends, which lost 3 bases and 2 bases, there was a span of 29 bases. CDR3 length: 19 amino acids. CDR3 sequence reads: CAWRKRSKQSLLETYEQYF. The CDR3 DNA follows: TGTGCCTGGAGAAAAAGGTCAAAACAAAGCTTACTCGAGACCTACGAGCAGTACTTC.

The genes are TRBV6-6 and TRBJ2-3; 10 nucleotides line up with TRBD2. The CDR3 is 15 residues long. Germline CDR1 and CDR2: MNHNY and SVGAGI (reference sequence). Trimming at V came to 7 bases and at J to 5 bases, leaving 9 bases not matched to a gene. The CDR3 reads CASTHGAGGLDTQYF. The CDR3 bases are TGTGCCAGCACCCACGGAGCGGGGGGGTTAGATACGCAGTATTTT.

The chain couples TRBV5-5 to TRBJ2-7; possible D gene TRBD2, 6 bases. Looked up from germline, CDR1 is SGHKS and CDR2 is YYEKEE (reference sequence). Trimming removed 4 bases from V and 3 bases from J, with 17 bases in between. This CDR3 has 15 amino acids. The CDR3 here is CASSEGLMALYEQYF. CDR3 nucleotides: TGTGCCAGCAGCGAGGGACTGATGGCCCTCTACGAGCAGTACTTC.

This chain uses TRBV9 with TRBJ2-1; D might be TRBD1 or TRBD2, each matching 5 bases. Trimming shortened V by 6 bases and J by 0 bases, and 22 bases separated the two germline ends. This CDR3 contains 18 residues. The germline gives CDR1 SGDLS, CDR2 YYNGEE. The CDR3 reads CASNAAGTRASSYNEQFF. The CDR3 nucleotides read TGTGCCAGCAATGCTGCCGGGACGCGCGCCAGCTCCTACAATGAGCAGTTCTTC.

V is TRBV29-1 and J is TRBJ2-5; 11 bases are a match to TRBD2. This CDR3 spans 14 amino acids. Germline trimming cut 6 bases from V and 5 bases from J; bases unmatched to any gene: 8. Germline V gene data show CDR1 as SQVTM and CDR2 as ANQGSEA. CDR3 protein: CSVDTSGRRETQYF. Written as DNA, the CDR3 is TGCAGCGTCGATACTAGCGGGAGACGGGAGACCCAGTACTTC.

The V and J genes are TRBV7-9 and TRBJ2-1; 9 nucleotides line up with TRBD2. With V trimmed by 5 bases and J by 4 bases, 9 bases remained unmatched. Germline loops: CDR1 SEHNR, CDR2 FQNEAQ (reference sequence). The CDR3 has 16 residues. This CDR3 is CASSPIGRGGYNEQFF. Written as DNA, the CDR3 is TGTGCCAGCAGCCCGATTGGGCGGGGGGGGTACAATGAGCAGTTCTTC.

There are a few counts of this clone. V is TRBV2 and J is TRBJ2-5; D unclear. CDR1 and CDR2 (germline): SNHLY, FYNNEI. CDR3 length: 10 amino acids. Trimming shortened V by 4 bases and J by 8 bases, and 5 bases separated the two germline ends. CDR3: CASSGPTQYF. CDR3 in DNA: TGTGCCAGCAGTGGTCCTACCCAGTACTTC.